This is a list of T cell receptor beta chains from one sample in a study of shared clonotypes between healthy human individuals. TCRdb keeps only in-frame clones here, not all; method: immunoSEQ multiplex PCR. The profile shows just over 2,000,000 clones, about 95% of them singletons. The sample consisted of naive CD8+ T cells sorted from blood. The receptors were gathered from a man aged 18 to 29 in good health. CDR3s include the opening cysteine and the closing phenylalanine or tryptophan. The order of the fields is J gene, D gene, clone size, V gene, CDR3 length, CDR3 DNA, CDR3 protein. A D gene is named only where the DNA matches it firmly. Size is omitted from some rows. Given values are once, few, many or a class for expanded clones.

J gene: TRBJ1-2; D gene: TRBD1; clone size: NA; V gene: TRBV7-9; CDR3 length: 18; CDR3 DNA: TGTGCCAGCAGCTCTTCCGGGACAGGGGGCCCCTATGTCTTTGGCTACACCTTC; CDR3 protein: CASSSSGTGGPYVFGYTF
J gene: TRBJ2-3; D gene: NA; clone size: NA; V gene: TRBV10-3; CDR3 length: 16; CDR3 DNA: TGTGCCATCAGTGAGTCTCTTAGAGGGAGCACAGATACGCAGTATTTT; CDR3 protein: CAISESLRGSTDTQYF
J gene: TRBJ2-7; D gene: NA; clone size: NA; V gene: TRBV28; CDR3 length: 14; CDR3 DNA: TGTGCCAGCAGTTTAACCGGGTTGGAGGGCGAGCAGTACTTC; CDR3 protein: CASSLTGLEGEQYF
J gene: TRBJ1-5; D gene: NA; clone size: NA; V gene: TRBV19; CDR3 length: 13; CDR3 DNA: TGTGCCAGTAGTATAGGCGCGGTCCTGGGCCAGCATTTT; CDR3 protein: CASSIGAVLGQHF
J gene: TRBJ2-7; D gene: NA; clone size: NA; V gene: TRBV13; CDR3 length: 13; CDR3 DNA: TGTGCCAGCAGCCCCGACAGGAGCTACGAGCAGTACTTC; CDR3 protein: CASSPDRSYEQYF
J gene: TRBJ2-7; D gene: NA; clone size: NA; V gene: TRBV2; CDR3 length: 13; CDR3 DNA: TGTGCCAGCACTCCGGACACGACCTACGAGCAGTACTTC; CDR3 protein: CASTPDTTYEQYF
J gene: TRBJ2-1; D gene: NA; clone size: NA; V gene: TRBV29-1; CDR3 length: 13; CDR3 DNA: TGCAGCGTTGAAAATAGGGAGGGGGAGGAGCAGTTCTTC; CDR3 protein: CSVENREGEEQFF
J gene: TRBJ1-4; D gene: NA; clone size: NA; V gene: TRBV2; CDR3 length: 13; CDR3 DNA: TGTGCCAGCAGTGAAGCCAGGTTCGAAAAACTGTTTTTT; CDR3 protein: CASSEARFEKLFF
J gene: TRBJ2-4; D gene: NA; clone size: NA; V gene: TRBV4-1; CDR3 length: 15; CDR3 DNA: TGCGCCAGCAGCCAACCCGAGATATCCAAAAACATTCAGTACTTC; CDR3 protein: CASSQPEISKNIQYF
J gene: TRBJ2-3; D gene: NA; clone size: NA; V gene: TRBV5-6; CDR3 length: 14; CDR3 DNA: TGTGCCAGCAGCTTTATTTTCGGGACAGATACGCAGTATTTT; CDR3 protein: CASSFIFGTDTQYF
J gene: TRBJ2-2; D gene: TRBD1; clone size: NA; V gene: TRBV18; CDR3 length: 16; CDR3 DNA: TGTGCCAGCTCACACCGGACAGGGAAAAACACCGGGGAGCTGTTTTTT; CDR3 protein: CASSHRTGKNTGELFF
J gene: TRBJ2-2; D gene: NA; clone size: NA; V gene: TRBV19; CDR3 length: 16; CDR3 DNA: TGTGCCAGTAGTATAGATATGGAAGTGGGGACCGGGGAGCTGTTTTTT; CDR3 protein: CASSIDMEVGTGELFF
J gene: TRBJ2-5; D gene: TRBD2; clone size: NA; V gene: TRBV2; CDR3 length: 14; CDR3 DNA: TGTGCCAGCAGTGCCTGGTCCGGGGGGGAGACCCAGTACTTC; CDR3 protein: CASSAWSGGETQYF
J gene: TRBJ1-6; D gene: NA; clone size: NA; V gene: TRBV19; CDR3 length: 14; CDR3 DNA: TGTGCCAGTAAGTCCCAGTCGGGGAATTCACCCCTCCACTTT; CDR3 protein: CASKSQSGNSPLHF
J gene: TRBJ1-6; D gene: TRBD1; clone size: NA; V gene: TRBV27; CDR3 length: 12; CDR3 DNA: TGTGCCAGCCAGACAGGGGGCGATCCCCTCCACTTT; CDR3 protein: CASQTGGDPLHF
J gene: TRBJ2-1; D gene: TRBD2; clone size: NA; V gene: TRBV4-1; CDR3 length: 17; CDR3 DNA: TGCGCCAGCAGCCAAGACGCCGGGACTAGCATCTACAATGAGCAGTTCTTC; CDR3 protein: CASSQDAGTSIYNEQFF
J gene: TRBJ2-5; D gene: TRBD2; clone size: NA; V gene: TRBV9; CDR3 length: 18; CDR3 DNA: TGTGCCAGCAGCGCCGATCAAAATCCGGGACTAGTACTCGAGACCCAGTACTTC; CDR3 protein: CASSADQNPGLVLETQYF
J gene: TRBJ2-1; D gene: NA; clone size: NA; V gene: TRBV5-4; CDR3 length: 12; CDR3 DNA: TGTGCCAGCAGGGCGGCTCACAATGAGCAGTTCTTC; CDR3 protein: CASRAAHNEQFF
J gene: TRBJ2-1; D gene: NA; clone size: NA; V gene: TRBV6-5; CDR3 length: 15; CDR3 DNA: TGTGCCAGCAGTTCCAGCGACGTCGGGCACAATGAGCAGTTCTTC; CDR3 protein: CASSSSDVGHNEQFF
J gene: TRBJ1-1; D gene: NA; clone size: NA; V gene: TRBV5-5; CDR3 length: 18; CDR3 DNA: TGTGCCAGCAGCTTGGGCGGCGAGGGACCACTATGGAACACTGAAGCTTTCTTT; CDR3 protein: CASSLGGEGPLWNTEAFF
J gene: TRBJ2-7; D gene: NA; clone size: NA; V gene: TRBV5-6; CDR3 length: 14; CDR3 DNA: TGTGCCAGCAGCTCCACCCTCGAAGTCTTCGAGCAGTACTTC; CDR3 protein: CASSSTLEVFEQYF
J gene: TRBJ2-1; D gene: TRBD1; clone size: NA; V gene: TRBV2; CDR3 length: 18; CDR3 DNA: TGTGCCAGTTTCTGGGCGACCGAAACAGGGGACACTTACAATGAGCAGTTCTTC; CDR3 protein: CASFWATETGDTYNEQFF
J gene: TRBJ1-2; D gene: NA; clone size: NA; V gene: TRBV6-1; CDR3 length: 14; CDR3 DNA: TGTGCCAGCAGTGAAGTGGGACCCCCGGGAGGCTACACCTTC; CDR3 protein: CASSEVGPPGGYTF
J gene: TRBJ2-7; D gene: TRBD1; clone size: NA; V gene: TRBV9; CDR3 length: 15; CDR3 DNA: TGTGCCAGCAGCGTAGCCCCGGACAGGGGCTACGAGCAGTACTTC; CDR3 protein: CASSVAPDRGYEQYF
J gene: TRBJ2-7; D gene: NA; clone size: NA; V gene: TRBV19; CDR3 length: 14; CDR3 DNA: TGTGCCACCACCCCAAGCGGTACCCCCTACGAGCAGTACTTC; CDR3 protein: CATTPSGTPYEQYF
J gene: TRBJ2-1; D gene: NA; clone size: once; V gene: TRBV2; CDR3 length: 13; CDR3 DNA: TGTGCCAGCAGTGAAGGTGAGGGCAATGAGCAGTTCTTC; CDR3 protein: CASSEGEGNEQFF
J gene: TRBJ2-7; D gene: NA; clone size: NA; V gene: TRBV19; CDR3 length: 13; CDR3 DNA: TGTGCCAGTAGTATGGGGTGGGCCGCCGAGCAGTACTTC; CDR3 protein: CASSMGWAAEQYF
J gene: TRBJ1-1; D gene: NA; clone size: NA; V gene: TRBV2; CDR3 length: 12; CDR3 DNA: TGTGCCAGCAGGAAGGGCGACAGGGAAGCTTTCTTT; CDR3 protein: CASRKGDREAFF
J gene: TRBJ2-7; D gene: NA; clone size: few; V gene: TRBV30; CDR3 length: 17; CDR3 DNA: TGTGCCTGGAGTACTAAAGGGGCCGCCCCAACTAATTACGAGCAGTACTTC; CDR3 protein: CAWSTKGAAPTNYEQYF
J gene: TRBJ1-2; D gene: NA; clone size: NA; V gene: TRBV6-5; CDR3 length: 14; CDR3 DNA: TGTGCCAGCAGTTATGGGGGACCGAACTATGGCTACACCTTC; CDR3 protein: CASSYGGPNYGYTF
J gene: TRBJ1-2; D gene: NA; clone size: few; V gene: TRBV30; CDR3 length: 13; CDR3 DNA: TGTGCCTGGGGCCGCGAAACGGGGGATGGCTACACCTTC; CDR3 protein: CAWGRETGDGYTF
J gene: TRBJ2-7; D gene: NA; clone size: NA; V gene: TRBV7-9; CDR3 length: 13; CDR3 DNA: TGTGCCAGCAGCTTACTCGGGGACTACGAGCAGTACTTC; CDR3 protein: CASSLLGDYEQYF
J gene: TRBJ2-7; D gene: TRBD2; clone size: NA; V gene: TRBV9; CDR3 length: 17; CDR3 DNA: TGTGCCAGCAGCGTAGGCCTCCCGCTAGCGGGAGGGGGTGAGCAGTACTTC; CDR3 protein: CASSVGLPLAGGGEQYF
J gene: TRBJ2-7; D gene: NA; clone size: NA; V gene: TRBV19; CDR3 length: 15; CDR3 DNA: TGTGCCAGTAGTATTTCCCCGACTGAAACCTACGAGCAGTACTTC; CDR3 protein: CASSISPTETYEQYF
J gene: TRBJ2-7; D gene: NA; clone size: NA; V gene: TRBV7-9; CDR3 length: 14; CDR3 DNA: TGTGCCAGCAGCTCCACTAGCTTAGTATACGAGCAGTACTTC; CDR3 protein: CASSSTSLVYEQYF
J gene: TRBJ2-7; D gene: NA; clone size: NA; V gene: TRBV5-6; CDR3 length: 13; CDR3 DNA: TGTGCCAGCAGCCCTGGGACATTCTACGAGCAGTACTTC; CDR3 protein: CASSPGTFYEQYF
J gene: TRBJ2-1; D gene: NA; clone size: NA; V gene: TRBV4-1; CDR3 length: 14; CDR3 DNA: TGCGCCAGCAGCCAGATACCGGGGTGGCGGGAGCAGTTCTTC; CDR3 protein: CASSQIPGWREQFF
J gene: TRBJ2-7; D gene: NA; clone size: NA; V gene: TRBV29-1; CDR3 length: 16; CDR3 DNA: TGCAGCGTTGAAGGGACACACGAAGGCCTAACCTACGAGCAGTACTTC; CDR3 protein: CSVEGTHEGLTYEQYF
J gene: TRBJ2-3; D gene: NA; clone size: NA; V gene: TRBV5-1; CDR3 length: 15; CDR3 DNA: TGCGCCAGCAGCTTGGTAGCGGATAGCACAGATACGCAGTATTTT; CDR3 protein: CASSLVADSTDTQYF
J gene: TRBJ2-1; D gene: NA; clone size: NA; V gene: TRBV13; CDR3 length: 13; CDR3 DNA: TGTGCCAGCAGCTACTCAACATACAATGAGCAGTTCTTC; CDR3 protein: CASSYSTYNEQFF
J gene: TRBJ2-1; D gene: TRBD2; clone size: NA; V gene: TRBV9; CDR3 length: 14; CDR3 DNA: TGTGCCAGCAGCATGAGCGGGAGCATCGATGAGCAGTTCTTC; CDR3 protein: CASSMSGSIDEQFF
J gene: TRBJ2-3; D gene: NA; clone size: once; V gene: TRBV9; CDR3 length: 16; CDR3 DNA: TGTGCCAGCAGCTACTCCGGGACGTCTAGCACAGATACGCAGTATTTT; CDR3 protein: CASSYSGTSSTDTQYF
J gene: TRBJ2-1; D gene: TRBD2; clone size: few; V gene: TRBV30; CDR3 length: 15; CDR3 DNA: TGTGCCTGGAGTAATCCTAGCGGGTATGGCAATGAGCAGTTCTTC; CDR3 protein: CAWSNPSGYGNEQFF
J gene: TRBJ2-3; D gene: NA; clone size: NA; V gene: TRBV27; CDR3 length: 13; CDR3 DNA: TGTGCCAGCAGCCACACGAGCACAGATACGCAGTATTTT; CDR3 protein: CASSHTSTDTQYF
J gene: TRBJ2-1; D gene: TRBD1; clone size: NA; V gene: TRBV2; CDR3 length: 16; CDR3 DNA: TGTGCCAGCATGGTACAAACCGGGACAGGGGGCAATGAGCAGTTCTTC; CDR3 protein: CASMVQTGTGGNEQFF
J gene: TRBJ2-1; D gene: NA; clone size: NA; V gene: TRBV5-6; CDR3 length: 16; CDR3 DNA: TGTGCCAGCAGCCCGATGATGGAGGGCCCATACAATGAGCAGTTCTTC; CDR3 protein: CASSPMMEGPYNEQFF
J gene: TRBJ2-7; D gene: TRBD2; clone size: NA; V gene: TRBV7-9; CDR3 length: 17; CDR3 DNA: TGTGCCAGCAGCTCCAGGACTAGCGGGGGACCCCCCTACGAGCAGTACTTC; CDR3 protein: CASSSRTSGGPPYEQYF
J gene: TRBJ1-2; D gene: NA; clone size: NA; V gene: TRBV18; CDR3 length: 12; CDR3 DNA: TGTGCCAGCTCACCAACAGGGAATGGCTACACCTTC; CDR3 protein: CASSPTGNGYTF
J gene: TRBJ2-3; D gene: TRBD2; clone size: NA; V gene: TRBV4-3; CDR3 length: 20; CDR3 DNA: TGCGCCAGCAGCCAAAGGGTCGCGGGAGGGCCTAGTCTTCCGGCAGATACGCAGTATTTT; CDR3 protein: CASSQRVAGGPSLPADTQYF
J gene: TRBJ2-5; D gene: NA; clone size: NA; V gene: TRBV5-4; CDR3 length: 14; CDR3 DNA: TGTGCCAGCAGCACTAGGGGAGTGGGGGAGACCCAGTACTTC; CDR3 protein: CASSTRGVGETQYF
J gene: TRBJ2-1; D gene: NA; clone size: NA; V gene: TRBV10-3; CDR3 length: 12; CDR3 DNA: TGTGCCACGGAACAGGGCGGCAATGAGCAGTTCTTC; CDR3 protein: CATEQGGNEQFF
J gene: TRBJ1-2; D gene: NA; clone size: NA; V gene: TRBV5-4; CDR3 length: 11; CDR3 DNA: TGTGCCAGCAGCTTGGAACATGGCTACACCTTC; CDR3 protein: CASSLEHGYTF
J gene: TRBJ2-5; D gene: NA; clone size: once; V gene: TRBV13; CDR3 length: 13; CDR3 DNA: TGTGCCAGCAGCGCACAGGTAGTGGAGACCCAGTACTTC; CDR3 protein: CASSAQVVETQYF
J gene: TRBJ2-1; D gene: NA; clone size: NA; V gene: TRBV9; CDR3 length: 14; CDR3 DNA: TGTGCCAGCAGCGGAGGGGCCCTGGGCTATGAGCAGTTCTTC; CDR3 protein: CASSGGALGYEQFF
J gene: TRBJ2-7; D gene: TRBD1; clone size: NA; V gene: TRBV2; CDR3 length: 16; CDR3 DNA: TGTGCCAGCAGTGAAGAGGCGGCAGGGGGTCTCTTAGGGCAGTACTTC; CDR3 protein: CASSEEAAGGLLGQYF